This is a list of T cell receptor beta chains from one sample in a study of identifying expanded T cells in peripheral blood. Clones were sequenced by immunoSEQ multiplex PCR, and TCRdb holds only the in-frame ones, with some missing. The repertoire holds 85,000 to 120,000 clones, about 91% seen once, with less than 15% in the top ten. Material: blood. Source of these receptors: a person aged 18 to 75 in good health. Both conserved end residues are part of each CDR3. The D gene is left open where the match is weak. Clone size is given for some rows only: seen once, a few or many times, or a class if the clone is expanded.

J gene	D gene	clone size	V gene	CDR3 protein	CDR3 DNA
TRBJ1-1	-	-	TRBV11-3	CASSPPGANTEAFF	TGTGCCAGCAGCCCCCCCGGGGCGAACACTGAAGCTTTCTTT
TRBJ1-2	-	-	TRBV28	CASSPQVNYGYTF	TGTGCCAGCAGCCCCCAAGTTAACTATGGCTACACCTTC
TRBJ1-6	-	-	TRBV5-1	CASSETVGNSPLHF	TGCGCCAGCAGCGAGACAGTTGGGAATTCACCCCTCCACTTT
TRBJ2-1	-	-	TRBV5-1	CASSLEGYSYNEQFF	TGCGCCAGCAGCTTGGAGGGGTACTCCTACAATGAGCAGTTCTTC
TRBJ1-5	TRBD1	-	TRBV29-1	CSVSDRASNQPQHF	TGCAGCGTTAGCGACAGGGCCAGCAATCAGCCCCAGCATTTT
TRBJ2-7	TRBD1	-	TRBV6-1	CASTEGQGVTYEQYF	TGTGCCAGCACCGAGGGGCAGGGGGTAACCTACGAGCAGTACTTC
TRBJ2-5	TRBD1	few	TRBV5-1	CASSRSSGQGTETQYF	TGCGCCAGCAGCCGATCTTCCGGACAGGGAACAGAGACCCAGTACTTC
TRBJ1-1	-	-	TRBV27	CASSSRAWGTEAFF	TGTGCCAGCAGTTCCCGGGCCTGGGGTACTGAAGCTTTCTTT
TRBJ2-7	-	-	TRBV18	CASSPTQGSDEQYF	TGTGCCAGCTCACCTACGCAGGGGAGCGACGAGCAGTACTTC
TRBJ2-4	-	-	TRBV7-9	CASTTGAANIQYF	TGTGCCAGCACCACGGGGGCCGCAAACATTCAGTACTTC
TRBJ1-1	-	-	TRBV11-2	CASSLATGGQKGAFF	TGTGCCAGCAGCTTAGCCACGGGAGGGCAAAAGGGGGCTTTCTTT
TRBJ2-3	-	-	TRBV7-2	CASSLVGPFQDTQYF	TGTGCCAGCAGCTTAGTAGGGCCATTTCAAGATACGCAGTATTTT
TRBJ2-3	-	-	TRBV7-8	CASTPYRSTDTQYF	TGTGCCAGCACCCCATATCGCAGCACAGATACGCAGTATTTT
TRBJ2-7	TRBD1	-	TRBV7-2	CASSPTGQGAIYEQYF	TGTGCCAGCAGCCCTACGGGACAGGGGGCAATCTACGAGCAGTACTTC
TRBJ2-3	TRBD2	-	TRBV2	CASTEAGGPADTQYF	TGTGCCAGCACCGAGGCGGGAGGGCCGGCAGATACGCAGTATTTT
TRBJ2-3	TRBD2	-	TRBV18	CASSPLLADTDTQYF	TGTGCCAGCTCACCACTTCTAGCGGACACAGATACGCAGTATTTT
TRBJ2-7	TRBD1	-	TRBV7-9	CASSPRDRAPAYEQYF	TGTGCCAGCAGCCCGCGGGACAGGGCTCCCGCCTACGAGCAGTACTTC
TRBJ2-7	TRBD1	-	TRBV5-1	CASSPRPRQGRLLDEQYF	TGCGCCAGCAGCCCTAGACCACGACAGGGGCGTTTGTTGGACGAGCAGTACTTC
TRBJ2-1	-	once	TRBV19	CASSKNLYNEQFF	TGTGCCAGTAGTAAGAATCTCTACAATGAGCAGTTCTTC
TRBJ2-1	TRBD2	-	TRBV2	CASRITSGGLNEQFF	TGTGCCAGCAGAATAACTAGCGGGGGGTTAAATGAGCAGTTCTTC
TRBJ2-1	-	-	TRBV6-4	CASSDEDFGEQFF	TGTGCCAGCAGTGATGAGGATTTCGGTGAGCAGTTCTTC
TRBJ1-1	-	-	TRBV6-1	CASIIRENTEAFF	TGTGCCAGCATTATCAGAGAGAACACTGAAGCTTTCTTT
TRBJ2-7	TRBD2	-	TRBV10-3	CAITRLAGGDYEQYF	TGTGCCATCACCCGACTAGCGGGAGGGGACTACGAGCAGTACTTC
TRBJ2-7	TRBD1	-	TRBV5-1	CASSLDIRGPAFYEQYF	TGCGCCAGCAGCTTGGATATCAGGGGGCCGGCATTCTACGAGCAGTACTTC
TRBJ1-6	TRBD1	once	TRBV19	CASSITGTALSPLHF	TGTGCCAGTAGTATTACCGGGACAGCCCTTTCACCCCTCCACTTT
TRBJ2-3	TRBD2	-	TRBV5-4	CASSYRLAGTTDTQYF	TGTGCCAGCAGCTACAGACTAGCGGGAACGACAGATACGCAGTATTTT
TRBJ2-7	TRBD2	-	TRBV5-1	CASSPGTSGGQIYEQYF	TGCGCCAGCAGCCCGGGGACTAGCGGGGGCCAGATCTACGAGCAGTACTTC
TRBJ1-2	TRBD1	-	TRBV4-1	CASSQDQITGARYYGYTF	TGCGCCAGCAGCCAAGATCAGATCACAGGGGCTCGCTACTATGGCTACACCTTC
TRBJ2-2	-	-	TRBV10-3	CAIRQTRESTTGELFF	TGTGCCATCAGGCAGACCAGGGAATCCACGACCGGGGAGCTGTTTTTT
TRBJ2-7	-	once	TRBV7-8	CAGGTDRAPYEQYF	TGTGCCGGAGGGACCGACAGGGCACCTTACGAGCAGTACTTC
TRBJ1-2	-	-	TRBV10-1	CASSPGRNNYGYTF	TGCGCCAGCAGCCCCGGACGGAATAACTATGGCTACACCTTC
TRBJ2-3	-	-	TRBV11-3	CASSLGWRDTDTQYF	TGTGCCAGCAGCTTAGGCTGGAGGGACACAGATACGCAGTATTTT
TRBJ2-5	-	-	TRBV7-9	CASSQTSQGGETQYF	TGTGCCAGCAGCCAAACGAGCCAGGGCGGCGAGACCCAGTACTTC
TRBJ1-4	-	-	TRBV29-1	CSVEDRGVNEKLFF	TGCAGCGTTGAAGATCGGGGCGTTAATGAAAAACTGTTTTTT
TRBJ2-1	TRBD2	-	TRBV7-8	CASGPLAGGKNEQFF	TGTGCCAGCGGCCCGCTAGCGGGGGGTAAGAATGAGCAGTTCTTC
TRBJ1-4	-	-	TRBV6-1	CASSEYGGNEKLFF	TGTGCCAGCAGTGAATATGGCGGCAATGAAAAACTGTTTTTT
TRBJ1-5	-	-	TRBV2	CASSRRPDSNQPQHF	TGTGCCAGCAGTAGGCGACCGGATAGCAATCAGCCCCAGCATTTT
TRBJ1-5	-	-	TRBV28	CASAAIGVDAQPQHF	TGTGCCAGTGCAGCTATCGGGGTGGATGCTCAGCCCCAGCATTTT
TRBJ1-5	-	-	TRBV14	CASSQEGRNQPQHF	TGTGCCAGCAGCCAAGAGGGTCGCAATCAGCCCCAGCATTTT
TRBJ2-2	-	-	TRBV9	CASSVELATTGELFF	TGTGCCAGCAGCGTAGAGCTAGCGACAACCGGGGAGCTGTTTTTT
TRBJ1-1	-	few	TRBV5-5	CASIGTFLFRENTEAFF	TGTGCCAGCATTGGGACTTTCCTTTTTAGGGAGAACACTGAAGCTTTCTTT
TRBJ2-3	-	-	TRBV11-3	CASSLGGAETDTQYF	TGTGCCAGCAGCTTAGGGGGGGCGGAAACAGATACGCAGTATTTT
TRBJ1-3	-	-	TRBV19	CASRDKGGSGNTIYF	TGTGCCAGTAGGGACAAGGGGGGCTCTGGAAACACCATATATTTT
TRBJ2-7	TRBD1	-	TRBV6-1	CASSTGTGVEQYF	TGTGCCAGCTCGACCGGGACAGGGGTCGAGCAGTACTTC
TRBJ1-1	-	once	TRBV28	CASSRGATPEAFF	TGTGCCAGCAGTCGGGGGGCGACCCCTGAAGCTTTCTTT
TRBJ2-2	TRBD1	-	TRBV11-3	CASSLEARGRKTGELFF	TGTGCCAGCAGCTTAGAAGCCAGGGGGCGGAAAACCGGGGAGCTGTTTTTT
TRBJ2-6	-	once	TRBV6-1	CASSEASSGANVLTF	TGTGCCAGCAGTGAAGCGAGCTCTGGGGCCAACGTCCTGACTTTC
TRBJ2-5	TRBD2	-	TRBV7-9	CASSPSLAGGETQYF	TGTGCCAGCAGCCCCTCCTTAGCGGGAGGGGAGACCCAGTACTTC